These 15 T cell receptor beta chains originate from one sample sequenced in a study of radiation and T cells in renal cell carcinoma. Only in-frame clones appear in the TCRdb table, and some are missing; sequencing was by immunoSEQ multiplex PCR. The table has approximately 86,000 clones, 85% seen once. Time point here: blood 4 weeks post-SBRT, at nephrectomy. Treatment defined: 15 Gy SBRT to primary tumor, nephrectomy 4 weeks later. The sequencing used blood, collected from a patient whose treatment included radiotherapy and nephrectomy. The receptors shown here come from a man in his fifties or sixties with renal cell carcinoma.

The chain links TRBV15 to TRBJ2-5, with no clear D. The CDR3 covers 13 residues. Germline V CDR1 and CDR2: LNHNV, YYDKDF (reference sequence). V was clipped by 0 bases and J by 1 base, with 3 bases between them. The CDR3 spells CATSRDPQETQYF. In nucleotides, the CDR3 is TGTGCCACCAGCAGAGACCCCCAAGAGACCCAGTACTTC.

The chain uses TRBV19 and TRBJ2-1; the D is unclear. V was clipped by 5 bases and J by 4 bases, with 6 bases between them. The CDR3 loop spans 12 amino acids. Per the germline V gene, CDR1 is LNHDA and CDR2 is SQIVND (reference sequence). CDR3 sequence (DNA): TGTGCCAGTAGTCTCAGTTACAATGAGCAGTTCTTC. Encoded protein: CASSLSYNEQFF.

This chain connects TRBV30 to TRBJ1-2; D unclear. The CDR3 is 12 residues long. Germline CDR1 and CDR2: GTSNPN and SVGIG (reference sequence). Trimming stripped 4 bases from V and 2 bases from J, with 8 bases between. The CDR3 is CAWTHGNYGYTF. The CDR3 DNA reads as TGTGCCTGGACACACGGGAACTATGGCTACACCTTC. Variable domain in full (rest from reference TRBV30 and TRBJ1-2): SQTIHQWPATLVQPVGSPLSLECTVEGTSNPNLYWYRQAAGRGLQLLFYSVGIGQISSEVPQNLSASRPQDRQFILSSKKLLLSDSGFYLCAWTHGNYGYTFGSGTRLTVV.

V usage is TRBV1 and J usage is TRBJ2-5; TRBD2, as called in the table, went unchecked against the DNA. TRBV1 is a pseudogene locus. The length of the CDR3 is 17 residues. The CDR3 here is CTSSQDRALAGEETQYF. CDR3 in DNA: TGCACCAGCAGCCAAGATCGGGCACTAGCGGGGGAAGAGACCCAGTACTTC.

This clone was counted a few times. The rearrangement uses TRBV7-9 and TRBJ1-1; D call uncertain. CDR1 is SEHNR and CDR2 is FQNEAQ in the germline V gene (reference sequence). V dropped 1 base and J dropped 10 bases, with 7 bases sitting between them. The CDR3 extends over 11 amino acids. The DNA for the CDR3 is TGTGCCAGCAGCTTAGGTCAGGCAGCTTTCTTT. Its translation: CASSLGQAAFF.

The chain uses TRBV6-5 and TRBJ1-1; weak D call: TRBD1 (5 bases). The CDR3 loop spans 13 amino acids. Germline values: CDR1 MNHEY, CDR2 SVGAGI. V shed 8 bases and J shed 0 bases, with 10 bases lying between them. CDR3 sequence (DNA): TGTGCCAGCCTTCGCAGGGTGAACACTGAAGCTTTCTTT. Amino acid sequence: CASLRRVNTEAFF.

A few counts support this clone. The chain is built from TRBV6-5 and TRBJ2-1, with 7 positions matching TRBD1. The CDR3 runs to 15 residues. The V segment lost 2 bases and the J segment 2 bases; nucleotides outside the gene matches: 3. Germline CDR1 MNHEY, CDR2 SVGAGI. CDR3 DNA: TGTGCCAGCAGTTACGACAGGGTCCCCTACAATGAGCAGTTCTTC. Translating it yields CASSYDRVPYNEQFF.

Only one count was recorded for this clone. The gene calls are TRBV5-8 and TRBJ1-5, with D unclear. V lost 4 bases and J 3 bases, leaving 5 bases between the germline ends. There are 12 residues in the CDR3. Germline V gene lookup returns CDR1 SGHTS and CDR2 YDEGEE. The CDR3 spells CASSRFNQPQHF. The CDR3 DNA reads TGTGCCAGCAGCCGATTCAATCAGCCCCAGCATTTT.

The chain uses TRBV7-6 and TRBJ2-4; D not certain. Trimming shortened V by 2 bases and J by 0 bases, and 14 bases separated the two germline ends. Germline lookup yields CDR1 SGHVS and CDR2 FNYEAQ. The CDR3 covers 17 residues. CDR3 sequence: CASSLMRWRVAKNIQYF. CDR3 DNA: TGTGCCAGCAGCTTAATGAGGTGGAGAGTAGCCAAAAACATTCAGTACTTC.

This clone was seen once. The chain combines TRBV28 with TRBJ1-5; D not resolved. CDR3 length equals 14 residues. Trimming took 3 bases from V and 4 from J, leaving 10 bases between them. Germline V gene data show CDR1 as MDHEN and CDR2 as SYDVKM. CDR3 DNA: TGTGCCAGCAGTTTGAGTATGGGGAATCAGCCCCAGCATTTT. Protein: CASSLSMGNQPQHF.

The rearrangement joins TRBV25-1 to TRBJ1-1; TRBD1 agrees at 10 bases. J lost 1 base, V lost 4 bases, and 3 bases had no gene match. CDR3 size: 15 residues. CDR1 MGHDK and CDR2 SYGVNS come from the germline V gene. The CDR3 here is CASSGQGAENTEAFF. For the CDR3, the DNA is TGTGCCAGCAGTGGACAGGGGGCGGAGAACACTGAAGCTTTCTTT.

The V and J genes are TRBV18 and TRBJ1-1; D might be TRBD1 (6 bases). CDR1 is KGHSH and CDR2 is LQKENI in the germline V gene. V lost 0 bases, J lost 1 base, and 12 bases lay in between. The CDR3 is made up of 16 amino acids. CDR3 bases: TGTGCCAGCTCACCACCGGGGGGGCGCGGGAACACTGAAGCTTTCTTT. It codes for CASSPPGGRGNTEAFF.

This clone is judged large. J is TRBJ2-1 and V is TRBV19; tentatively, D is TRBD1 (6 bases). Trimming pared 5 bases from V and 6 bases from J, leaving 20 bases between. The CDR3 length is 16 residues. Germline V gene data show CDR1 as LNHDA and CDR2 as SQIVND (reference sequence). CDR3 nucleotide sequence: TGTGCCAGTAGTCTCTTCAAAGGGGGATTGAGCAATGAGCAGTTCTTC. It translates to CASSLFKGGLSNEQFF.

This clone was counted once. The V call is TRBV6-5, the J call TRBJ2-7, with 10 bases aligning to TRBD1. V shed 6 bases and J 4 bases; nucleotides not matched to a gene: 6. The germline CDR1 and CDR2 sequences are MNHEY and SVGAGI. The CDR3 covers 14 residues. The CDR3 spells CASRTGTGVYEQYF. The CDR3, as DNA: TGTGCCAGCAGAACCGGGACAGGGGTGTACGAGCAGTACTTC.

The chain is built from TRBV5-1 and TRBJ2-7, with TRBD2 matching over 7 bases. V lost 4 bases and J lost 7; bases outside the gene matches: 14. CDR1 and CDR2 (germline): SGHRS, YFSETQ. This CDR3 has 15 residues. CDR3 coding DNA: TGCGCCAGCAGCCTTGGGGACCTGGCGGGGGAGGAGCAGTACTTC. Protein sequence: CASSLGDLAGEEQYF.